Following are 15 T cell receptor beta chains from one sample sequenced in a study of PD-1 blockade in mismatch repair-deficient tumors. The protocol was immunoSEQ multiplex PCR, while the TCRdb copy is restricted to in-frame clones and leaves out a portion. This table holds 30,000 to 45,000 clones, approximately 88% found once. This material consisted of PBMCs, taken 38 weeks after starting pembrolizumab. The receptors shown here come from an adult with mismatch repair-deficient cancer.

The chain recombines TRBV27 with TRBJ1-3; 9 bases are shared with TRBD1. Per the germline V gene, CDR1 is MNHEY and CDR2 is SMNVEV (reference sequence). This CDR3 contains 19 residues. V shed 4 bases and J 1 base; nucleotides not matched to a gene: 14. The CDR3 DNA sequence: TGTGCCAGCAGTTCACGTCCCGGGACAGGGCAAGGGTCTGGAAACACCATATATTTT. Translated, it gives CASSSRPGTGQGSGNTIYF.

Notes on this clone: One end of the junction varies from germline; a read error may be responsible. The CDR3 DNA reads as TGTGCCAGCTCACCCTACGATGAGCAGTTCTTC. It translates to CASSPYDEQFF. This chain connects TRBV18 to TRBJ2-1; D uncertain. CDR1 and CDR2 from the germline V gene are KGHSH and LQKENI. CDR3 length equals 11 residues.

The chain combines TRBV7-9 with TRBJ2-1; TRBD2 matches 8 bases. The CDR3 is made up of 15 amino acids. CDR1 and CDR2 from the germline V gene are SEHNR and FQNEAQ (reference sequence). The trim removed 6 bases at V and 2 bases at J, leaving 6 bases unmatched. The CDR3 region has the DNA TGTGCCAGCAGACCAGCGGGAGCGGCCTACAATGAGCAGTTCTTC. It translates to CASRPAGAAYNEQFF. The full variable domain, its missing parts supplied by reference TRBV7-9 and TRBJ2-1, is DTGVSQNPRHKITKRGQNVTFRCDPISEHNRLYWYRQTLGQGPEFLTYFQNEAQLEKSRLLSDRFSAERPKGSFSTLEIQRTEQGDSAMYLCASRPAGAAYNEQFFGPGTRLTVL.

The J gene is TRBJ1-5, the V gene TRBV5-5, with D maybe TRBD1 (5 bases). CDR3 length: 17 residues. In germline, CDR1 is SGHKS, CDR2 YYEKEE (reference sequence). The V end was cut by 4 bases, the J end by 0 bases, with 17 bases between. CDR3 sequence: CASSPTGAADSNQPQHF. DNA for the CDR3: TGTGCCAGCAGCCCCACTGGGGCGGCCGATAGCAATCAGCCCCAGCATTTT. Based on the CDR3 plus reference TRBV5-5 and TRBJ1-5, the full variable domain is DAGVTQSPTHLIKTRGQQVTLRCSPISGHKSVSWYQQVLGQGPQFIFQYYEKEERGRGNFPDRFSARQFPNYSSELNVNALLLGDSALYLCASSPTGAADSNQPQHFGDGTRLSIL.

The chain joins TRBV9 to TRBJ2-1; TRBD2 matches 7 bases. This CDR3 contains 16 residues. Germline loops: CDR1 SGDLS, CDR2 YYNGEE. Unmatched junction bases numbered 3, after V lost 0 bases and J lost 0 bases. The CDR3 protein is CASSVVGGSSYNEQFF. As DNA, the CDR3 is TGTGCCAGCAGCGTAGTCGGCGGGAGCTCCTACAATGAGCAGTTCTTC.

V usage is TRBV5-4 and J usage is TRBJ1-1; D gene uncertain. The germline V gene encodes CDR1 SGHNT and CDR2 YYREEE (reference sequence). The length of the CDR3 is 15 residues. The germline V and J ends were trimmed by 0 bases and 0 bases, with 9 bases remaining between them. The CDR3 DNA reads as TGTGCCAGCAGCTTGGGTGGAGGGATGAACACTGAAGCTTTCTTT. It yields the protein CASSLGGGMNTEAFF.

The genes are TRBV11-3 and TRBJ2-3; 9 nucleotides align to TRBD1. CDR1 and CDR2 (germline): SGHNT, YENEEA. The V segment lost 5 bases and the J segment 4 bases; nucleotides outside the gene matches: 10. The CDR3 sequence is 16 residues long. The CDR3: CASSVGDRVVADTQYF. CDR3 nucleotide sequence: TGTGCCAGCAGCGTGGGGGACAGGGTAGTCGCAGATACGCAGTATTTT.

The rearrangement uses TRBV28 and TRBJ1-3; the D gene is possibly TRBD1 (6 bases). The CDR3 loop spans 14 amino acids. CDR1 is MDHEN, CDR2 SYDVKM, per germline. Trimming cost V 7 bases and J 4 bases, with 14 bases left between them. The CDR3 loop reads CASKSGGAGNTIYF. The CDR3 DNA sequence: TGTGCCAGCAAGTCCGGGGGGGCGGGAAACACCATATATTTT. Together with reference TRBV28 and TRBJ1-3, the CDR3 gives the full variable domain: DVKVTQSSRYLVKRTGEKVFLECVQDMDHENMFWYRQDPGLGLRLIYFSYDVKMKEKGDIPEGYSVSREKKERFSLILESASTNQTSMYLCASKSGGAGNTIYFGEGSWLTVV.

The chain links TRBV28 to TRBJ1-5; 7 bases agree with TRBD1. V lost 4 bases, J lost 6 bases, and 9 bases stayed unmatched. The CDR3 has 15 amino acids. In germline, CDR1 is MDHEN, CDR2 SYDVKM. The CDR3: CASSSWTGAGQPQHF. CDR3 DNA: TGTGCCAGCAGTTCCTGGACAGGAGCCGGTCAGCCCCAGCATTTT.

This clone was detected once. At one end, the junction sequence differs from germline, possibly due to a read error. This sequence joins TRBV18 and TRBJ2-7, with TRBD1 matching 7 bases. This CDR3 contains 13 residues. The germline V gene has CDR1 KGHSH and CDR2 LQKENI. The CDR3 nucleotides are TGTGCCAGCTCACCGAACAGGGGTCAGGGAGCAGACTTC. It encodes CASSPNRGQGADF.

CDR3 loop: CASSPRRGWSTEAFF. The CDR3 nucleotides are TGTGCCAGCAGCCCCAGGAGGGGCTGGAGCACTGAAGCTTTCTTT. The chain has TRBV28 and TRBJ1-1; TRBD1 is a possible D gene (5 bases). CDR3 length equals 15 residues. Deletions cut 6 bases from V and 4 bases from J, with 18 bases between. In germline, CDR1 is MDHEN, CDR2 SYDVKM.

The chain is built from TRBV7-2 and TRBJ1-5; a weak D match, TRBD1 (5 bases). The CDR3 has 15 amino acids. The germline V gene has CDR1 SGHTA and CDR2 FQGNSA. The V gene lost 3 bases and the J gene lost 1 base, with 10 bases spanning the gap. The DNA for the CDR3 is TGTGCCAGCAGCTTCGGGCGGGGCAGCAATCAGCCCCAGCATTTT. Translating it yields CASSFGRGSNQPQHF.

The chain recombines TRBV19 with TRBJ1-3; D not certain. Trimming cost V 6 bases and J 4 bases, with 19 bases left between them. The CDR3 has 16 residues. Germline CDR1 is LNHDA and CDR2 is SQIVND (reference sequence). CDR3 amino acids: CASSSISDWSGNTIYF. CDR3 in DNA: TGTGCCAGTAGCTCTATCTCGGACTGGTCCGGAAACACCATATATTTT.

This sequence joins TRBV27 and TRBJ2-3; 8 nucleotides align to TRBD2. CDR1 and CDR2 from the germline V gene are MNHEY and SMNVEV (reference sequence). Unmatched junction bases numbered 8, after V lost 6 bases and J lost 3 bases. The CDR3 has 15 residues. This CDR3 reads CASRTGGGSTDTQYF. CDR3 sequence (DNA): TGTGCCAGCAGGACCGGCGGGGGGAGTACAGATACGCAGTATTTT.

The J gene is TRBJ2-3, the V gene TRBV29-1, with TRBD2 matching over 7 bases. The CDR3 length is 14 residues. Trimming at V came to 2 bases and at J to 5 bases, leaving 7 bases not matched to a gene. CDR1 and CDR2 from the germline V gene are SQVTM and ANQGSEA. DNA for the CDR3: TGCAGCGTTGAAAGGCTAGCGGTAGGAGATACGCAGTATTTT. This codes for CSVERLAVGDTQYF.